Below are 22 T cell receptor beta chains sequenced from a single sample in a study of T cells in Graves' hyperthyroidism and ophthalmopathy (dated by TCRdb to the late 2010s). To prepare the library, multiplex PCR was applied. Sequencing relied on an Illumina HiSeq 2000. The TCR beta CDR3 regions were amplified from RNA transcripts. The TCR CDR3 was subjected to a first round of RT-PCR using the HTBI primer set and the Qiagen OneStep RT-PCR kit. The raw public data were reprocessed by TCRdb itself: fastp quality trimming at Q25, MiXCR clonotype calling, in-frame beta chains only. Rows with a matching CDR3 protein are joined into one entry that keeps the most common DNA and genes. Across this sample there are nearly 600,000 distinct CDR3 sequences, with more than 13% seen only once. The ten largest clones represent 7% to 9% of the sample. The specimen sequenced was blood. The receptors were gathered from a woman aged 18-29 years with Graves' ophthalmopathy.

J is TRBJ2-2 and V is TRBV10-1, with 8 bases that match TRBD2. Trimming took 2 bases from V and 3 from J; bases not matched to a gene: 8. This CDR3 has 17 amino acids. Per germline, CDR1 WNHNN and CDR2 SYGVQD (reference sequence). DNA for the CDR3: TGCGCCAGCAGTGAGCCTGAGCGGGAGTGCGACACCGGGGAGCTGTTTTTT. Translated, it gives CASSEPERECDTGELFF.

This clonotype was seen repeatedly, ten times or more. The V gene is TRBV4-2, the J gene TRBJ1-1, with D hard to call. Germline V gene sequence: CDR1 LGHNA, CDR2 YNFKEQ. Trimming shortened V by 0 bases and J by 0 bases, and 11 bases separated the two germline ends. The CDR3 extends over 16 amino acids. The CDR3 here is CASSQDLGVMNTEAFF. DNA for the CDR3: TGTGCCAGCAGCCAAGATCTCGGGGTCATGAACACTGAAGCTTTCTTT.

This clonotype appeared many times. The V gene is TRBV11-3, the J gene TRBJ1-1, with D unresolved. CDR3 length equals 12 residues. Trimming took off 3 bases at V and 11 bases at J, with 13 bases between the two ends. The germline gives CDR1 SGHNT, CDR2 YENEEA. The CDR3 here is CASSLADTWAFF. Written as DNA, the CDR3 is TGTGCCAGCAGCTTGGCAGACACTTGGGCTTTCTTT.

This clonotype was recorded many times. The DNA of the CDR3 is TGTGCCAGCAGCGAAGACTTGAACACTGAAGCTTTCTTT. It yields the protein CASSEDLNTEAFF. V gene TRBV28 combines with J gene TRBJ1-1; D not certain. The CDR3 totals 13 residues. V lost 6 bases and J 0 bases, leaving 8 bases between the germline ends. CDR1 is MDHEN and CDR2 is SYDVKM in the germline V gene.

This clonotype was detected only a few times. A clone one base away is much larger, so this may be a read error. This chain uses TRBV28 with TRBJ1-1; D might be TRBD1 (6 bases). Germline V gene data show CDR1 as MDHEN and CDR2 as SYDVKM. The CDR3 extends over 15 amino acids. Trimming took 6 bases from V and 6 from J, leaving 20 bases between them. CDR3 sequence (DNA): TGTGCCAGCAGCCCCATCCACCCTGGACAGTCTGAAGCTTTCTTT. It is translated as CASSPIHPGQSEAFF.

This clonotype has at least ten counts. The V call is TRBV12-3 or TRBV12-4, the J call TRBJ2-7, with D hard to call. The germline V and J ends were trimmed by 6 bases and 3 bases, with 9 bases remaining between them. The CDR3 length is 12 residues. In DNA form, the CDR3 reads TGTGCCAGCAGCCCCAAAGGCTACGAGCAGTACTTC. Its translation: CASSPKGYEQYF.

This clonotype was found many times. The J gene is TRBJ2-7, the V gene TRBV15; D possibly corresponds to TRBD2 (6 bases). Germline assignment: CDR1 LNHNV and CDR2 YYDKDF (reference sequence). V was shortened by 5 bases and J by 3 bases, with 17 bases between the two germline ends. The CDR3 has 15 residues. The CDR3 region is CATSEGGTEVYEQYF. CDR3 nucleotides: TGTGCCACCAGCGAGGGCGGGACGGAGGTCTACGAGCAGTACTTC.

This clonotype was recorded many times. This chain joins TRBV28 and TRBJ1-1; weak D call: TRBD1 (6 bases). The V end lost 7 bases, the J end lost 1 base, and 10 bases lay between the germline ends. The germline gives CDR1 MDHEN, CDR2 SYDVKM. This CDR3 has 13 residues. CDR3 DNA: TGTGCCAGCATAAGGGGGGGGAACACTGAAGCTTTCTTT. This encodes CASIRGGNTEAFF. Together with reference TRBV28 and TRBJ1-1, the CDR3 gives the full variable domain: DVKVTQSSRYLVKRTGEKVFLECVQDMDHENMFWYRQDPGLGLRLIYFSYDVKMKEKGDIPEGYSVSREKKERFSLILESASTNQTSMYLCASIRGGNTEAFFGQGTRLTVV.

The chain recombines TRBV27 with TRBJ2-7, with unresolved D. CDR1 and CDR2 (germline): MNHEY, SMNVEV (reference sequence). The CDR3 has 13 residues. The V end lost 4 bases, the J end lost 0 bases, and 7 bases lay between the germline ends. CDR3 nucleotides: TGTGCCAGCAGTTCCAGACTCTCCTACGAGCAGTACTTC. As protein: CASSSRLSYEQYF.

A few counts support this clonotype. The chain couples TRBV29-1 to TRBJ1-6; D is unresolved. The CDR3 sequence is 12 residues long. Germline-derived CDR1 and CDR2 are SQVTM and ANQGSEA. Deletions cut 0 bases from V and 14 bases from J, with 11 bases between. CDR3 region: CSVEDPQFTLHF. The CDR3 coding sequence is TGCAGCGTTGAAGATCCGCAGTTTACCCTCCACTTT.

This clonotype was observed a few times. The rearrangement joins TRBV4-1 to TRBJ1-1, with D maybe TRBD1 (6 bases). This CDR3 is 14 amino acids long. Trimming took off 3 bases at V and 5 bases at J, with 13 bases between the two ends. Per germline, CDR1 MGHRA and CDR2 YSYEKL. The CDR3 DNA reads as TGCGCCAGCAGCCAGGCCTGGGGGGCTACTGAAGCTTTCTTT. Protein sequence: CASSQAWGATEAFF.

The V gene is TRBV7-3, the J gene TRBJ2-1; D is unresolved. Germline V lookup: CDR1 SGHTA, CDR2 FQGTGA. The V and J ends lost 5 bases and 3 bases respectively, with 8 bases between them. There are 13 residues in the CDR3. CDR3 loop: CASSQDDYNEQFF. CDR3 in DNA: TGTGCCAGCAGCCAGGACGACTACAATGAGCAGTTCTTC.

This clonotype was recorded at least ten times. This chain uses TRBV7-6 with TRBJ2-1; TRBD1 aligns across 7 bases. Germline V lookup: CDR1 SGHVS, CDR2 FNYEAQ. The CDR3 runs to 16 residues. The ends lost 4 bases at V and 7 bases at J; junction bases unmatched: 13. CDR3 loop: CASSSARAGGGNEQFF. Here the CDR3 DNA reads TGTGCCAGCAGCTCGGCCCGGGCAGGGGGTGGAAATGAGCAGTTCTTC.

This clonotype turned up a few times. The chain recombines TRBV30 with TRBJ2-6, with D uncertain. V was clipped by 3 bases and J by 1 base, with 13 bases between them. The CDR3 is made up of 16 amino acids. Germline V lookup: CDR1 GTSNPN, CDR2 SVGIG (reference sequence). The CDR3 coding sequence is TGTGCCTGGAGCCCCTCGTGGAAATCTGGGGCCAACGTCCTGACTTTC. Translated: CAWSPSWKSGANVLTF.

This rearrangement joins TRBV27 to TRBJ1-1; TRBD1 might be the D (5 bases). The CDR3 sequence is 18 residues long. The germline V and J ends were trimmed by 0 bases and 6 bases, with 23 bases remaining between them. The germline V gene has CDR1 MNHEY and CDR2 SMNVEV (reference sequence). DNA of the CDR3: TGTGCCAGCAGTTTATCACCATACATGACAGACAAAAACGCTGAAGCTTTCTTT. It specifies CASSLSPYMTDKNAEAFF.

This clonotype showed up just a few times. The chain employs TRBV25-1 and TRBJ2-6; D gene ambiguous. The CDR3 extends over 14 amino acids. Trimming cost V 7 bases and J 8 bases, with 15 bases left between them. Looked up from germline, CDR1 is MGHDK and CDR2 is SYGVNS. Written as DNA, the CDR3 is TGTGCCAGCACGGAAGGGTGGGATTCCAACGTCCTGACTTTC. As protein: CASTEGWDSNVLTF.

The gene calls are TRBV9 and TRBJ2-1; the match to TRBD2 covers 10 bases. Germline CDR1 SGDLS, CDR2 YYNGEE. J lost 5 bases, V lost 0 bases, and 2 bases had no gene match. The length of the CDR3 is 15 residues. The CDR3 loop is CASSVGTSGNNEQFF. The CDR3 region has the DNA TGTGCCAGCAGCGTAGGGACTAGCGGAAACAATGAGCAGTTCTTC.

This clonotype has only a few counts. The chain couples TRBV25-1 to TRBJ1-1; TRBD1 aligns across 8 bases. Germline V gives CDR1 MGHDK, CDR2 SYGVNS. The CDR3 contains 15 residues. The J segment lost 4 bases and the V segment lost 0 bases, leaving 4 bases of the junction unmatched. The CDR3 spells CASSEYLTGGTEAFF. CDR3 DNA: TGTGCCAGCAGTGAATATCTTACAGGGGGCACTGAAGCTTTCTTT.

The gene calls are TRBV20-1 and TRBJ2-1; 9 bases align to TRBD2. The V and J ends lost 6 bases and 6 bases, in that order; junction bases with no gene match: 6. The germline V gene has CDR1 DFQATT and CDR2 SNEGSKA (reference sequence). This CDR3 comprises 13 residues. The CDR3 DNA follows: TGCAGTGCCGGGTTAGCGGGAGTCAATGAGCAGTTCTTC. Residues: CSAGLAGVNEQFF.

This clonotype came up many times. The rearrangement links TRBV3-1 to TRBJ1-5; D is perhaps TRBD1 (5 bases). The germline V gene has CDR1 LGHDT and CDR2 YNNKEL (reference sequence). The CDR3 sequence is 15 residues long. The ends were cut back, 4 bases at V and 5 bases at J, with 15 bases in the middle. The CDR3 region is CASSRQSEIHQPQHF. CDR3 DNA: TGTGCCAGCAGCCGACAGTCCGAAATTCATCAGCCCCAGCATTTT.

This clonotype was seen repeatedly, ten times or more. The rearrangement uses TRBV2 and TRBJ1-6; tentative D call: TRBD1 (6 bases). This CDR3 has 14 residues. Germline CDR1 SNHLY, CDR2 FYNNEI. Trimming left V 8 bases short and J 7 bases short, with 15 bases between. CDR3: CASGRGPTNSPLHF. CDR3 nucleotides: TGTGCCAGCGGACGGGGGCCGACCAATTCACCCCTCCACTTT.

This clonotype was observed at least ten times. The chain uses TRBV24-1 and TRBJ2-1, with D unresolved. Looked up from germline, CDR1 is KGHDR and CDR2 is SFDVKD. The V gene lost 0 bases and the J gene lost 10 bases, with 12 bases spanning the gap. CDR3 length: 14 residues. The CDR3 loop is CATSDLQEYGEQFF. In DNA form, the CDR3 reads TGTGCCACCAGTGATTTGCAGGAGTACGGGGAGCAGTTCTTC.